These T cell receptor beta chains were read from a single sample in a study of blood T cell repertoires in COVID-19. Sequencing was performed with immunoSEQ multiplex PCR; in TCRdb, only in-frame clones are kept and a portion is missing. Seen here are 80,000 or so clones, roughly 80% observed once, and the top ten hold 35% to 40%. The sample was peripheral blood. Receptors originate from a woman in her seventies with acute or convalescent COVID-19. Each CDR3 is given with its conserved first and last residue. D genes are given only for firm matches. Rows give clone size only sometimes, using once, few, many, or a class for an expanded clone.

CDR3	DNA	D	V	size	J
CASSLTGSEQYF	TGTGCCAGCAGCCTGACAGGGTCCGAGCAGTACTTC	TRBD1	TRBV5-5	.	TRBJ2-7
CASSQGDRTYYEQYF	TGTGCCAGCAGCCAGGGTGACAGGACTTACTACGAGCAGTACTTC	.	TRBV4-2	once	TRBJ2-7
CASRGDRGDFQPQHF	TGTGCCAGCAGGGGGGACAGGGGAGACTTTCAGCCCCAGCATTTT	TRBD1	TRBV2	.	TRBJ1-5
CASSQGQMNTEAFF	TGCGCCAGCAGCCAGGGACAGATGAACACTGAAGCTTTCTTT	TRBD1	TRBV5-1	few	TRBJ1-1
CASSNARAPVRQETQYF	TGTGCCAGCAGCAACGCCAGGGCACCGGTCCGCCAAGAGACCCAGTACTTC	.	TRBV11-2	.	TRBJ2-5
CASSTTGGRVEWEKLFF	TGTGCCAGCAGCACCACAGGGGGGAGGGTGGAATGGGAAAAACTGTTTTTT	.	TRBV21-1	.	TRBJ1-4
CASSYEPSGANVLTF	TGCGCCAGCAGCTACGAGCCCTCTGGGGCCAACGTCCTGACTTTC	.	TRBV5-1	.	TRBJ2-6
CASSMVRARNEQFF	TGTGCCAGTAGTATGGTCAGGGCACGCAATGAGCAGTTCTTC	.	TRBV19	.	TRBJ2-1
CAWSALAGEGGELFF	TGTGCCTGGAGCGCCTTGGCGGGAGAGGGCGGGGAGCTGTTTTTT	TRBD2	TRBV30	.	TRBJ2-2
CASSGAARNLNEQFF	TGTGCCAGCAGCGGAGCGGCGCGAAACCTCAATGAGCAGTTCTTC	.	TRBV2	.	TRBJ2-1
CATSGARDRDIGYTF	TGTGCCACCAGCGGGGCTCGGGACAGGGACATTGGCTACACCTTC	TRBD1	TRBV15	.	TRBJ1-2
CASSPRTGQGASLYGYTF	TGTGCCAGCTCACCACGCACCGGACAGGGGGCTTCTCTCTATGGCTACACCTTC	TRBD1	TRBV18	few	TRBJ1-2
CASNRVGRGNNEQFF	TGCGCCAGCAATCGTGTTGGGCGGGGGAACAATGAGCAGTTCTTC	TRBD2	TRBV5-1	.	TRBJ2-1
CASSLDRDEADTQYF	TGCGCCAGCAGCTTGGACAGGGATGAGGCAGATACGCAGTATTTT	.	TRBV5-1	.	TRBJ2-3
CASTFPGQPQHF	TGTGCCAGTACCTTCCCCGGTCAGCCCCAGCATTTT	.	TRBV19	.	TRBJ1-5
CASNLAQGNTEAFF	TGTGCCAGCAATCTTGCCCAGGGAAACACTGAAGCTTTCTTT	.	TRBV6-5	.	TRBJ1-1
CAITTGENTEAFF	TGTGCCATCACAACAGGGGAGAACACTGAAGCTTTCTTT	TRBD1	TRBV10-3	.	TRBJ1-1
CASSLAQGASNF	TGTGCCAGCAGCCTCGCCCAGGGGGCCTCCAACTTC	TRBD1	TRBV3-1/TRBV3-2	.	TRBJ1-2
CASSPRTGPEETQYF	TGTGCCAGTAGCCCCCGAACAGGGCCCGAAGAGACCCAGTACTTC	.	TRBV19	once	TRBJ2-5
CASSRGPQGSYEQYF	TGTGCCAGCAGCCGTGGGCCCCAGGGCTCCTACGAGCAGTACTTC	.	TRBV7-9	.	TRBJ2-7
CSVESGDGYTF	TGCAGCGTTGAATCGGGAGATGGCTACACCTTC	.	TRBV29-1	.	TRBJ1-2
CASSPGLAGGLTGELFF	TGTGCCAGCAGCCCTGGACTAGCGGGAGGACTCACCGGGGAGCTGTTTTTT	TRBD2	TRBV5-4	once	TRBJ2-2
CASSPLTSGTNNEQFF	TGTGCCAGCAGCCCTCTGACTAGCGGGACTAACAATGAGCAGTTCTTC	TRBD2	TRBV7-8	.	TRBJ2-1
CSASSGQAPYEQYF	TGCAGTGCTAGTAGCGGTCAGGCCCCCTACGAGCAGTACTTC	.	TRBV20-1	.	TRBJ2-7
CASSDPTSGRAREQYF	TGTGCCAGCAGCGACCCCACTAGCGGGAGGGCCAGAGAGCAGTACTTC	TRBD2	TRBV5-4	.	TRBJ2-7
CASSPSGGPYNEQFF	TGTGCCAGCAGTCCCTCGGGAGGGCCCTACAATGAGCAGTTCTTC	TRBD2	TRBV6-5	.	TRBJ2-1
CASREESSGNTIYF	TGTGCCAGCAGGGAGGAGAGCTCTGGAAACACCATATATTTT	.	TRBV7-2	few	TRBJ1-3
CASSLIGAGDQPQHF	TGTGCCAGCAGCCTGATAGGGGCAGGAGATCAGCCCCAGCATTTT	.	TRBV5-5	many	TRBJ1-5
CASSFSRRVALETQYF	TGTGCCAGCAGCTTTTCTCGCAGGGTGGCGCTTGAGACCCAGTACTTC	.	TRBV11-1	once	TRBJ2-5
CASKAPSGVGEQYF	TGTGCCAGTAAGGCCCCCTCCGGCGTCGGGGAGCAGTACTTC	.	TRBV6-6	.	TRBJ2-7
CASSQAVQGSWSTEAFF	TGTGCCAGCAGCCAAGCTGTCCAGGGGTCGTGGAGCACTGAAGCTTTCTTT	.	TRBV3-1/TRBV3-2	.	TRBJ1-1
CASSKPSGTDTQYF	TGTGCCAGTAGTAAGCCTAGCGGCACAGATACGCAGTATTTT	.	TRBV19	.	TRBJ2-3
CATSDSYKTSGELFF	TGTGCCACCAGTGACTCCTACAAGACTAGCGGGGAGCTGTTTTTT	.	TRBV24-1	.	TRBJ2-2
CASSERVLTGVYEQYF	TGCGCCAGCAGTGAGAGGGTTCTGACAGGAGTCTACGAGCAGTACTTC	.	TRBV10-2	few	TRBJ2-7
CASSLRTGGDTEAFF	TGTGCCAGCAGTCTCCGGACAGGTGGGGACACTGAAGCTTTCTTT	TRBD1	TRBV27	once	TRBJ1-1
CASMPRVNTGELFF	TGTGCCAGCATGCCACGGGTCAACACCGGGGAGCTGTTTTTT	.	TRBV6-5	.	TRBJ2-2
CASSIEGLGQGVVQPQHF	TGTGCCAGTAGTATTGAGGGTCTCGGACAGGGGGTCGTCCAGCCCCAGCATTTT	TRBD1	TRBV19	.	TRBJ1-5
CSVEVYGNTIYF	TGCAGCGTTGAAGTCTATGGAAACACCATATATTTT	.	TRBV29-1	.	TRBJ1-3
CASSLIWGDNQPQHF	TGTGCCAGCTCCCTTATTTGGGGGGACAATCAGCCCCAGCATTTT	.	TRBV6-5	.	TRBJ1-5
CAWSGPPRGEKLFF	TGTGCCTGGAGTGGGCCTCCCCGAGGGGAAAAACTGTTTTTT	.	TRBV30	.	TRBJ1-4
CASSDSSRYYGYTF	TGTGCCAGCAGTGACTCGAGTCGGTACTATGGCTACACCTTC	.	TRBV6-4	.	TRBJ1-2
CASSDSGRSPLHF	TGTGCCAGCAGCGACTCTGGTCGTTCACCCCTCCACTTT	.	TRBV2	.	TRBJ1-6
CAASGTGSSYEQYF	TGTGCCGCCTCCGGGACAGGCAGTTCCTACGAGCAGTACTTC	TRBD1	TRBV10-3	.	TRBJ2-7
CASSDGERERQYF	TGTGCCAGCAGTGACGGGGAGCGGGAAAGGCAGTATTTT	TRBD2	TRBV6-4	.	TRBJ2-3
CASSPSPTDHYGYTF	TGCGCCAGCAGCCCCTCACCCACAGATCACTATGGCTACACCTTC	.	TRBV5-1	.	TRBJ1-2
CASSLDEGTLNTEAFF	TGTGCCAGCAGCTTGGACGAGGGGACTTTGAACACTGAAGCTTTCTTT	.	TRBV5-5	.	TRBJ1-1
CASSISDRVATEAFF	TGTGCCAGTAGTATATCGGACAGGGTAGCCACTGAAGCTTTCTTT	TRBD1	TRBV19	.	TRBJ1-1
CSAREVERAFF	TGCAGTGCTAGAGAAGTTGAGAGGGCTTTCTTT	.	TRBV20-1	.	TRBJ1-1
CASSSVPGELFF	TGTGCCAGCAGCTCAGTCCCCGGGGAGCTGTTTTTT	.	TRBV11-3	.	TRBJ2-2
CASQLLQGYEQYF	TGTGCCAGCCAACTCCTCCAGGGCTACGAGCAGTACTTC	.	TRBV2	few	TRBJ2-7
CATSRRLAESNEQFF	TGTGCCACCAGCAGAAGACTAGCGGAAAGCAATGAGCAGTTCTTC	TRBD2	TRBV15	.	TRBJ2-1
CASSPQTGYTGELFF	TGTGCCAGTAGTCCTCAGACAGGGTACACCGGGGAGCTGTTTTTT	TRBD1	TRBV19	once	TRBJ2-2
CASSFLADSYQETQYF	TGTGCCAGCAGCTTTTTAGCGGACTCGTACCAAGAGACCCAGTACTTC	.	TRBV7-9	.	TRBJ2-5
CASSAGLFYEQYF	TGTGCCAGCAGCGCGGGACTTTTCTACGAGCAGTACTTC	.	TRBV7-3	few	TRBJ2-7
CASTKTRQTNEKLFF	TGTGCCAGCACCAAAACCCGACAGACTAATGAAAAACTGTTTTTT	.	TRBV2	.	TRBJ1-4
CASSPGVEINTEAFF	TGCGCCAGCAGCCCAGGTGTAGAGATAAACACTGAAGCTTTCTTT	.	TRBV4-1	.	TRBJ1-1
CASTRVMRSTEQYF	TGTGCCAGCACGAGGGTAATGAGGAGCACAGAGCAGTACTTC	.	TRBV6-5	.	TRBJ2-7